This TCR beta chain appears in the sequencing data of a study of spatial heterogeneity in lung cancer. Notes on the study in general: Circulating ubiquitous expanded tumor TCRs were observed more frequently at resection than at follow-up.

One entry per CDR3 protein, called by TCRdb with MiXCR from the 5' RACE reads. Here the sample spans 35,000 to 40,000 distinct CDR3 sequences, less than 9.5% being singletons. CDR1 and CDR2 from the germline V gene are SGHAT and FQNNGV. The V end lost 5 bases, the J end lost 3 bases, and 19 bases lay between the germline ends. The CDR3 consists of 16 residues. This clonotype has at least ten counts. Its antigen is still unknown. The time point denotes: sample taken at primary tumor resection. The study sequenced unsorted whole RNA from tumor, nontumor lung or frozen PBMC. The specimen comprised PBMCs, sampled at surgery. The receptor was isolated from a female donor with early-stage non-small cell lung cancer. The V call is TRBV11-2, the J call TRBJ1-2; maybe TRBD1 (6 bases). The CDR3 spells CASSPRGGSSDYGYTF. CDR3 DNA sequence: TGTGCCAGCAGCCCCAGGGGAGGGTCATCGGACTATGGCTACACCTTC.